The 24 T cell receptor beta chains below were found in one sample sequenced in a study of blood T cell repertoires in COVID-19 (dated by TCRdb to between 2020 and 2021). The method behind the library was the immunoSEQ multiplex PCR assay. This immuneACCESS table, as held by TCRdb, lists in-frame sequences with V and J called but not all clones. Of the missing ones, under half trace to an unresolved V gene in checked studies; the others have no known cause. The sample profile shows about 85,000 clones; under 95% of them were found once. Around 2.3% of the sample is held by the ten biggest clonotypes. Sequences were obtained from peripheral blood. The receptors shown here come from a human donor with active COVID-19. The donor label of this sample is uncertain.

The chain uses TRBV19 and TRBJ2-1, with 8 nucleotides matching TRBD2. Germline CDR1 and CDR2: LNHDA and SQIVND (reference sequence). This CDR3 has 14 residues. V was clipped by 1 base and J by 6 bases; unmatched bases: 2. The CDR3 loop is CASSIVAGPNEQFF. In DNA, the CDR3 is TGTGCCAGTAGTATAGTAGCGGGGCCCAATGAGCAGTTCTTC. The full variable domain, in which reference TRBV19 and TRBJ2-1 provide the parts outside the CDR3, is DGGITQSPKYLFRKEGQNVTLSCEQNLNHDAMYWYRQDPGQGLRLIYYSQIVNDFQKGDIAEGYSVSREKKESFPLTVTSAQKNPTAFYLCASSIVAGPNEQFFGPGTRLTVL.

This clone was picked up a small number of times. This sequence joins TRBV7-9 and TRBJ1-1; TRBD1 matches at 9 bases. The germline V gene has CDR1 SEHNR and CDR2 FQNEAQ (reference sequence). The CDR3 covers 17 residues. V was clipped by 7 bases and J by 2 bases; unmatched bases: 14. CDR3 protein: CASTTGRGTGLNTEAFF. In DNA, the CDR3 is TGTGCCAGCACCACCGGGAGGGGGACAGGGTTAAACACTGAAGCTTTCTTT.

This chain joins TRBV13 and TRBJ2-2, with TRBD1 matching 7 bases. CDR3 length: 16 residues. Germline assignment: CDR1 PRHDT and CDR2 FYEKMQ (reference sequence). The V and J ends lost 5 bases and 2 bases, in that order; junction bases with no gene match: 8. Here the CDR3 reads CASSPETGTNTGELFF. CDR3 bases: TGTGCCAGCAGCCCGGAGACAGGGACAAACACCGGGGAGCTGTTTTTT.

V gene TRBV18 combines with J gene TRBJ1-6; possibly TRBD1 for D (5 bases). Germline V lookup: CDR1 KGHSH, CDR2 LQKENI. The V and J ends lost 8 bases and 5 bases respectively, with 16 bases between them. The CDR3 loop spans 15 amino acids. CDR3 in DNA: TGTGCCAGCCGAGACGGGGGTGGGGATAATTCACCCCTCCACTTT. Translation gives CASRDGGGDNSPLHF.

The V gene is TRBV3-1 (or the pseudogene TRBV3-2), the J gene TRBJ1-4, with D uncertain. Germline CDR1 and CDR2: LGHDT and YNNKEL (reference sequence). V lost 5 bases, J lost 5 bases, and 6 bases lay in between. The CDR3 runs 12 residues. The CDR3 reads CASSGGNEKLFF. For the CDR3, the DNA is TGTGCCAGCAGCGGAGGGAATGAAAAACTGTTTTTT.

The chain uses TRBV5-1 and TRBJ2-7; D ambiguous. Germline V gene sequence: CDR1 SGHRS, CDR2 YFSETQ. CDR3 length: 14 amino acids. V was cut by 0 bases and J by 3 bases, with 10 bases left in between. The CDR3 region has the DNA TGCGCCAGCAGCTTGGGACACCCCAACTACGAGCAGTACTTC. Its translation is CASSLGHPNYEQYF.

This chain uses TRBV12-3 or TRBV12-4 with TRBJ2-5; unclear D gene. Deletions cut 3 bases from V and 5 bases from J, with 10 bases between. The CDR3 sequence is 13 residues long. The DNA for the CDR3 is TGTGCCAGCAGTTTGTCTCAAGCGGAGACCCAGTACTTC. Translated, it gives CASSLSQAETQYF.

The CDR3 is CASSLRRGDEQFF. The CDR3, as DNA: TGTGCCAGCAGCTTAAGGAGGGGAGATGAGCAGTTCTTC. V usage is TRBV11-3 and J usage is TRBJ2-1; a possible D gene is TRBD2 (6 bases). Germline CDR1 SGHNT, CDR2 YENEEA. Trimming cost V 2 bases and J 8 bases, with 10 bases left between them. The CDR3 sequence is 13 residues long.

This clone was picked up one time. The gene calls are TRBV6-5 and TRBJ1-1, with 7 bases matching TRBD1. This CDR3 is built from 13 residues. V lost 6 bases, J lost 4 bases, and 5 bases stayed unmatched. CDR1 and CDR2 (germline): MNHEY, SVGAGI. The CDR3 spells CASSFRGTTEAFF. In DNA form, the CDR3 reads TGTGCCAGCAGCTTCAGGGGGACCACTGAAGCTTTCTTT.

The chain couples TRBV2 to TRBJ1-4, with D perhaps matching TRBD1 (6 bases). CDR1 is SNHLY, CDR2 FYNNEI, per germline. Trimming took off 4 bases at V and 2 bases at J, with 11 bases between the two ends. The CDR3 is made up of 15 amino acids. CDR3 sequence (DNA): TGTGCCAGCAGTGTACGGGGGGGCACTAATGAAAAACTGTTTTTT. Encoded protein: CASSVRGGTNEKLFF.

The chain combines TRBV29-1 with TRBJ1-1; no clear D gene. Trimming pared 3 bases from V and 5 bases from J, leaving 7 bases between. The CDR3 has 11 residues. CDR1 is SQVTM, CDR2 ANQGSEA, per germline. The CDR3 loop reads CSVEEATEAFF. The CDR3 DNA is TGCAGCGTTGAGGAAGCGACTGAAGCTTTCTTT.

J is TRBJ1-5 and V is TRBV29-1; TRBD1 matches at 8 bases. V was pared by 7 bases and J by 3 bases, with 5 bases of the junction left unmatched. This CDR3 contains 13 residues. The germline CDR1 and CDR2 sequences are SQVTM and ANQGSEA. CDR3 sequence reads: CSAGTGSNQPQHF. The CDR3 DNA follows: TGCAGCGCTGGGACAGGCTCCAATCAGCCCCAGCATTTT. Supplemented by reference TRBV29-1 and TRBJ1-5, the full variable domain reads SAVISQKPSRDICQRGTSLTIQCQVDSQVTMMFWYRQQPGQSLTLIATANQGSEATYESGFVIDKFPISRPNLTFSTLTVSNMSPEDSSIYLCSAGTGSNQPQHFGDGTRLSIL.

This rearrangement joins TRBV11-2 to TRBJ1-1; D gene unclear. CDR1 is SGHAT and CDR2 is FQNNGV in the germline V gene. The CDR3 extends over 13 amino acids. With 4 bases removed from V and 3 bases from J, the gap between germline ends came to 9 bases. Here the CDR3 DNA reads TGTGCCAGCAGCTCTGAGGTTGACACTGAAGCTTTCTTT. Its translation: CASSSEVDTEAFF.

The chain carries TRBV11-2 and TRBJ2-1, with 8 bases identical to TRBD1. CDR1 is SGHAT, CDR2 FQNNGV, per germline. The CDR3 totals 14 residues. With 5 bases clipped from V and 4 bases from J, the junction kept 4 bases outside the gene matches. The CDR3 region has the DNA TGTGCCAGCAGCCTCGGGACAGGATACAATGAGCAGTTCTTC. It encodes CASSLGTGYNEQFF.

The chain carries TRBV6-1 and TRBJ2-7; D might be TRBD2 (5 bases). Germline V gene data show CDR1 as MNHNS and CDR2 as SASEGT. The CDR3 extends over 12 amino acids. V lost 3 bases to trimming and J lost 10 bases, with 13 bases between them. The CDR3 is CASSETDSRQYF. The CDR3 region has the DNA TGTGCCAGCAGTGAGACGGACTCCCGACAGTACTTC.

V is TRBV4-2 and J is TRBJ1-2, with D tentatively TRBD1 (6 bases). From germline, CDR1 is LGHNA and CDR2 YNFKEQ. The CDR3 runs to 16 residues. The V gene lost 7 bases and the J gene lost 6 bases, with 24 bases spanning the gap. The CDR3 DNA is TGTGCCAGCACCCCGACTTGGGGGGGCTACGACCATGGCTACACCTTC. It encodes CASTPTWGGYDHGYTF.

The rearrangement uses TRBV24-1 and TRBJ1-2; tentative D call: TRBD1 (5 bases). Trimming took off 4 bases at V and 6 bases at J, with 8 bases between the two ends. This CDR3 is built from 12 residues. Germline V gene lookup returns CDR1 KGHDR and CDR2 SFDVKD. The CDR3 DNA reads TGTGCCACCAGTGAGCGGGGGGATGGCTACACCTTC. This sequence encodes CATSERGDGYTF.

The rearrangement uses TRBV15 and TRBJ1-5; the match to TRBD1 covers 7 bases. Germline-derived CDR1 and CDR2 are LNHNV and YYDKDF (reference sequence). The CDR3 contains 16 residues. V lost 0 bases and J lost 7; bases outside the gene matches: 9. CDR3: CATSREGRGVGQPQHF. The CDR3 DNA is TGTGCCACCAGCAGAGAGGGCAGGGGGGTAGGACAGCCCCAGCATTTT.

The chain couples TRBV5-4 to TRBJ2-5, with TRBD2 identical over 8 bases. There are 13 residues in the CDR3. Germline V gives CDR1 SGHNT, CDR2 YYREEE (reference sequence). J was trimmed by 4 bases and V by 3 bases; bases with no gene match: 2. The CDR3 loop reads CASSSAGGETQYF. The CDR3 DNA follows: TGTGCCAGCAGCTCGGCGGGAGGAGAGACCCAGTACTTC.

CDR3 nucleotides: TGTGCCAGCCGAATAGCGGGGGGAACCTACGAGCAGTACTTC. This encodes CASRIAGGTYEQYF. The gene calls are TRBV7-2 and TRBJ2-7, with 10 nucleotides matching TRBD2. Germline CDR1 reads SGHTA; CDR2 reads FQGNSA. CDR3 length: 14 amino acids. V trimming: 8 bases; J trimming: 2 bases; junction bases outside the gene matches: 6.

This clone was picked up one time. The chain employs TRBV7-2 and TRBJ2-5, with 11 bases aligning to TRBD1. Germline V gene data show CDR1 as SGHTA and CDR2 as FQGNSA. This CDR3 has 17 residues. The trim removed 5 bases at V and 5 bases at J, leaving 13 bases unmatched. The DNA of the CDR3 is TGTGCCAGCAGCCCAAGGGGCGGACAGGGGGCCGGGGAGACCCAGTACTTC. This sequence encodes CASSPRGGQGAGETQYF.

This clone was found once. The chain links TRBV5-5 to TRBJ2-3; the D is unclear. Germline V gene sequence: CDR1 SGHKS, CDR2 YYEKEE (reference sequence). CDR3 length: 14 amino acids. V was shortened by 4 bases and J by 0 bases, with 9 bases between the two germline ends. CDR3 in DNA: TGTGCCAGCAGCGCGGAAACTAGCACAGATACGCAGTATTTT. Its protein product is CASSAETSTDTQYF.

V and J are TRBV7-3 and TRBJ2-1; D might be TRBD2 (5 bases). Germline lookup yields CDR1 SGHTA and CDR2 FQGTGA. Trimming pared 2 bases from V and 9 bases from J, leaving 17 bases between. The CDR3 contains 15 residues. The CDR3 loop is CASSLGPGKGTEQFF. The CDR3, as DNA: TGTGCCAGCAGCTTAGGGCCGGGAAAGGGCACTGAGCAGTTCTTC.

The chain is built from TRBV19 and TRBJ1-1; D gene unclear. Germline V lookup: CDR1 LNHDA, CDR2 SQIVND (reference sequence). V lost 8 bases to trimming and J lost 6 bases, with 13 bases between them. CDR3 size: 12 residues. The CDR3 loop is CASGQSGSEAFF. The CDR3 bases are TGTGCCAGTGGGCAAAGTGGGTCTGAAGCTTTCTTT. Supplemented by reference TRBV19 and TRBJ1-1, the full variable domain reads DGGITQSPKYLFRKEGQNVTLSCEQNLNHDAMYWYRQDPGQGLRLIYYSQIVNDFQKGDIAEGYSVSREKKESFPLTVTSAQKNPTAFYLCASGQSGSEAFFGQGTRLTVV.